The 28 T cell receptor beta chains given below trace back to one sample, sequenced in a study of regulatory T cells in long-lasting Graves disease. Time point of the sample: persistent/refractory GD, antithyroid drugs over 5 years with positive TRAb. PBMCs provided the RNA from which the TCR library was made. The authors built TCR beta libraries using iRepertoire HTBI primers and Arm-PCR of CDR3 regions. From the multiplex PCR reads, TCRdb called clonotypes with MiXCR, one entry per CDR3 protein. This table holds roughly 450,000 distinct CDR3 sequences, roughly a quarter found once. The sample here was peripheral blood mononuclear cells (PBMCs), taken when the disease was refractory, from a patient treated with antithyroid drugs. The receptors originated from a female donor with Graves disease.

In the case of this clonotype: No conserved phenylalanine or tryptophan ends this CDR3, so it is likely a read error. The chain is built from TRBV20-1 and TRBJ2-7; 12 positions agree with TRBD2. CDR1 is DFQATT, CDR2 SNEGSKA, per germline (reference sequence). The CDR3 consists of 14 residues. V lost 4 bases, J lost 2 bases, and 3 bases stayed unmatched. The CDR3 sequence: CSATRLAGAYEQYS. Here the CDR3 DNA reads TGCAGTGCTACGCGACTAGCGGGGGCCTACGAGCAGTACTCC.

About this clonotype: The conserved phenylalanine or tryptophan normally closing the CDR3 is absent here, so this likely arose from a read error. This chain uses TRBV7-2 with TRBJ2-2; no definite D call. This CDR3 contains 14 residues. Germline V gives CDR1 SGHTA, CDR2 FQGNSA. The V end lost 5 bases, the J end lost 3 bases, and 10 bases lay between the germline ends. CDR3 nucleotides: TGTGCCAGCAGCAGGAACAGTTACACCGGGGAGCTGTTTGTT. Its protein is CASSRNSYTGELFV.

This clonotype was seen at least ten times. CDR3 sequence (DNA): TGTGCCACCAGTGATTATATATCTGGGGCCAACGTCCTGACTTTC. Its protein product is CATSDYISGANVLTF. The chain employs TRBV24-1 and TRBJ2-6, with D uncertain. Germline CDR1 KGHDR, CDR2 SFDVKD. V shed 2 bases and J shed 1 base, with 5 bases lying between them. The CDR3 extends over 15 amino acids.

As DNA, the CDR3 is TGTGCCAGCAGCTTAGGGACAGGGTTCGCCGGGGAGCTGTTTTTT. Translating it yields CASSLGTGFAGELFF. The chain is built from TRBV5-6 and TRBJ2-2; the match to TRBD1 covers 9 bases. Trimming took 2 bases from V and 6 from J; bases not matched to a gene: 5. Looked up from germline, CDR1 is SGHDT and CDR2 is YYEEEE. This CDR3 comprises 15 residues.

There are many counts of this clonotype. For the CDR3, the DNA is TGCAGTGCTAGAGGGGACGGAGGACAAGAGACCCAGTACTTC. Amino acids: CSARGDGGQETQYF. This rearrangement joins TRBV20-1 to TRBJ2-5; D could derive from TRBD1 or TRBD2 (5 bases each). The germline V gene has CDR1 DFQATT and CDR2 SNEGSKA (reference sequence). The CDR3 contains 14 residues. The ends were cut back, 1 base at V and 2 bases at J, with 11 bases in the middle.

This clonotype was picked up many times. This chain connects TRBV6-1 to TRBJ2-5; TRBD2 matches at 11 bases. Germline CDR1 is MNHNS and CDR2 is SASEGT. The CDR3 length is 15 residues. The V gene end was trimmed by 5 bases and the J gene end by 5 bases; junction bases not matched to a gene: 7. The CDR3 protein is CASSPTSGGRETQYF. The CDR3 coding sequence is TGTGCCAGCAGTCCTACTAGCGGGGGTCGGGAGACCCAGTACTTC.

The table lists this clonotype with many counts. The genes are TRBV20-1 and TRBJ1-2; D perhaps matches TRBD1 (5 bases). Trimming stripped 1 base from V and 4 bases from J, with 10 bases between. The germline V gene has CDR1 DFQATT and CDR2 SNEGSKA (reference sequence). This CDR3 has 13 residues. This chain's CDR3 is CSARAGTVYGYTF. The DNA of the CDR3 is TGCAGTGCTAGAGCAGGGACGGTCTATGGCTACACCTTC.

There are many counts of this clonotype. This sequence joins TRBV7-2 and TRBJ2-5; the D is unclear. The CDR3 is made up of 13 amino acids. V was cut by 1 base and J by 4 bases, with 7 bases left in between. CDR1 is SGHTA and CDR2 is FQGNSA in the germline V gene. The CDR3 region has the DNA TGTGCCAGCAGCTTAGGATGGCGAGAGACCCAGTACTTC. Translation gives CASSLGWRETQYF.

The CDR3 coding sequence is TGCGCCAGCAGCCCGGACAATATGAACACCGGGGAGCTGTTTTTT. Translated: CASSPDNMNTGELFF. The chain combines TRBV5-1 with TRBJ2-2, with D tentatively TRBD1 (5 bases). CDR1 and CDR2 from the germline V gene are SGHRS and YFSETQ. CDR3 length equals 15 residues. Trimming shortened V by 4 bases and J by 1 base, and 11 bases separated the two germline ends.

A few counts support this clonotype. J is TRBJ1-2 and V is TRBV19; 8 bases are shared with TRBD1. This CDR3 comprises 17 residues. CDR1 and CDR2 (germline): LNHDA, SQIVND (reference sequence). J lost 0 bases, V lost 4 bases, and 10 bases had no gene match. Written as DNA, the CDR3 is TGTGCCAGTAGTAGCTTCGACAGGGGAGATACTAACTATGGCTACACCTTC. As protein: CASSSFDRGDTNYGYTF.

V and J are TRBV7-3 and TRBJ2-2, with D perhaps assigned TRBD1 or TRBD2 (6 bases each). V lost 5 bases and J lost 2, with 21 bases in between. The CDR3 totals 18 residues. Germline assignment: CDR1 SGHTA and CDR2 FQGTGA. CDR3 amino acids: CASSLRGGPWENTGELFF. The CDR3 nucleotides are TGTGCCAGCAGCCTAAGAGGGGGGCCTTGGGAAAACACCGGGGAGCTGTTTTTT.

The chain carries TRBV5-1 and TRBJ1-1; D gene uncertain. The germline V gene encodes CDR1 SGHRS and CDR2 YFSETQ. Trimming stripped 3 bases from V and 2 bases from J, with 8 bases between. This CDR3 contains 13 residues. The CDR3 region is CASSWETNTEAFF. CDR3 nucleotides: TGCGCCAGCAGCTGGGAGACAAACACTGAAGCTTTCTTT.

This clonotype was seen at least ten times. This chain connects TRBV11-2 to TRBJ2-5; D remains ambiguous. This CDR3 has 11 amino acids. Trimming removed 6 bases at V and 5 bases at J, with 7 bases between. Germline loops: CDR1 SGHAT, CDR2 FQNNGV. Here the CDR3 reads CASSIIETQYF. The CDR3 DNA is TGTGCCAGCAGTATTATTGAGACCCAGTACTTC.

This clonotype has ten or more counts. The chain is built from TRBV6-2 or TRBV6-3 and TRBJ1-2, with D uncertain. Germline CDR1 and CDR2: MNHEY and SVGEGT. The CDR3 has 14 residues. The germline V and J ends were trimmed by 6 bases and 0 bases, with 11 bases remaining between them. CDR3 in amino acids: CASRIDGANYGYTF. In DNA, the CDR3 is TGTGCCAGCAGGATCGACGGAGCTAACTATGGCTACACCTTC.

This clonotype was seen at least ten times. The chain carries TRBV29-1 and TRBJ1-5, with D perhaps TRBD1 (6 bases). Trimming left V 7 bases short and J 6 bases short, with 16 bases between. This CDR3 is built from 13 residues. CDR1 is SQVTM, CDR2 ANQGSEA, per germline. CDR3 in amino acids: CSGSTGKGQPQHF. The CDR3 DNA follows: TGCAGCGGTAGCACAGGGAAGGGTCAGCCCCAGCATTTT. Full variable domain (remainder filled in from reference TRBV29-1 and TRBJ1-5): SAVISQKPSRDICQRGTSLTIQCQVDSQVTMMFWYRQQPGQSLTLIATANQGSEATYESGFVIDKFPISRPNLTFSTLTVSNMSPEDSSIYLCSGSTGKGQPQHFGDGTRLSIL.

This clonotype has a count of ten or more. CDR3 sequence: CASTLTGVNTEAFF. The CDR3 DNA reads TGTGCCAGCACCCTGACAGGGGTGAACACTGAAGCTTTCTTT. This sequence joins TRBV12-3 or TRBV12-4 and TRBJ1-1, with 8 bases matching TRBD1. This CDR3 comprises 14 residues. The J segment lost 0 bases and the V segment lost 7 bases, leaving 4 bases of the junction unmatched.

This clonotype showed up many times. The chain joins TRBV29-1 to TRBJ2-7; 10 bases agree with TRBD2. With V trimmed by 6 bases and J by 4 bases, 3 bases remained unmatched. The CDR3 covers 12 residues. In germline, CDR1 is SQVTM, CDR2 ANQGSEA. CDR3 protein: CSVSSGSYEQYF. The CDR3 region has the DNA TGCAGCGTATCTAGCGGGAGTTACGAGCAGTACTTC.

V gene TRBV20-1 combines with J gene TRBJ2-2; TRBD2 aligns across 8 bases. V shed 3 bases, J shed 7 bases, and the junction held 7 bases outside the gene matches. The CDR3 extends over 14 amino acids. Germline V lookup: CDR1 DFQATT, CDR2 SNEGSKA (reference sequence). The CDR3 coding sequence is TGCAGTGCTAGGAAGGGACTAGAAGTCGGGGAGCTGTTTTTT. Translating gives CSARKGLEVGELFF.

This clonotype was counted a few times. The rearrangement links TRBV20-1 to TRBJ2-7; the match to TRBD1 covers 10 bases. Germline trimming cut 5 bases from V and 8 bases from J; bases unmatched to any gene: 12. The germline gives CDR1 DFQATT, CDR2 SNEGSKA (reference sequence). The CDR3 totals 14 residues. CDR3 protein: CSASWDRGPGKQYF. The CDR3 nucleotides read TGCAGTGCTTCCTGGGACAGGGGCCCTGGAAAGCAGTACTTC.

This chain joins TRBV11-1 and TRBJ2-7; possible D gene TRBD2, 6 bases. Trimming removed 4 bases from V and 0 bases from J, with 16 bases in between. Germline V gives CDR1 SGHAT, CDR2 FQDESV (reference sequence). This CDR3 spans 16 amino acids. The chain's CDR3 is CASSSGPGLDSYEQYF. CDR3 nucleotides: TGTGCCAGCAGCTCAGGCCCGGGACTGGACTCCTACGAGCAGTACTTC.

The J gene is TRBJ1-3, the V gene TRBV5-1; a weak D match, TRBD1 (6 bases). Trimming took off 1 base at V and 6 bases at J, with 14 bases between the two ends. Germline V gene sequence: CDR1 SGHRS, CDR2 YFSETQ. This CDR3 has 15 amino acids. The CDR3 protein is CASSLTGLVENTIYF. In nucleotides, the CDR3 is TGCGCCAGCAGCTTGACAGGGCTCGTCGAAAACACCATATATTTT.

This clonotype was observed many times. V usage is TRBV28 and J usage is TRBJ2-2; 8 nucleotides align to TRBD2. The CDR3 loop spans 17 amino acids. Germline V gene sequence: CDR1 MDHEN, CDR2 SYDVKM. Germline trimming cut 6 bases from V and 0 bases from J; bases unmatched to any gene: 9. The CDR3 bases are TGTGCCAGCAGGGGGGAGCGGGGACTAGCGAACACCGGGGAGCTGTTTTTT. Translation: CASRGERGLANTGELFF.

The rearrangement joins TRBV5-1 to TRBJ2-5; 9 bases line up with TRBD2. V lost 0 bases to trimming and J lost 2 bases; unmatched junction nucleotides: 11. The CDR3 totals 18 residues. Germline CDR1 is SGHRS and CDR2 is YFSETQ. CDR3 sequence (DNA): TGCGCCAGCAGCTTGGCTACGGTGCTAGCGGGAACACAAGAGACCCAGTACTTC. Its translation: CASSLATVLAGTQETQYF.

The chain couples TRBV18 to TRBJ2-7; 7 bases map to TRBD1. CDR3 length equals 20 residues. With V trimmed by 0 bases and J by 3 bases, 20 bases remained unmatched. Per the germline V gene, CDR1 is KGHSH and CDR2 is LQKENI. The CDR3, as DNA: TGTGCCAGCTCACCACCGCCGTATCGTCGAGGGACAGAACACGACTACGAGCAGTACTTC. As protein: CASSPPPYRRGTEHDYEQYF.

This clonotype was observed a few times. The chain uses TRBV5-4 and TRBJ1-2, with unresolved D. Germline-derived CDR1 and CDR2 are SGHNT and YYREEE (reference sequence). Between the trimmed V and J ends, which lost 1 base and 4 bases, there was a span of 8 bases. CDR3 size: 13 residues. CDR3 in amino acids: CASSLWGSYGYTF. CDR3 sequence (DNA): TGTGCCAGCAGCTTGTGGGGTAGCTATGGCTACACCTTC.

The rearrangement uses TRBV6-5 and TRBJ2-7; either TRBD1 or TRBD2 may fit D (5 bases each). Trimming left V 2 bases short and J 3 bases short, with 11 bases between. The germline gives CDR1 MNHEY, CDR2 SVGAGI. The CDR3 is 14 residues long. The CDR3 loop reads CASSYDGTSYEQYF. The CDR3 DNA reads as TGTGCCAGCAGTTACGACGGGACCAGCTACGAGCAGTACTTC.

This clonotype was seen a single time. The chain is built from TRBV7-9 and TRBJ2-5; 11 bases align to TRBD2. CDR1 and CDR2 (germline): SEHNR, FQNEAQ (reference sequence). The CDR3 is 16 residues long. With 4 bases clipped from V and 3 bases from J, the junction kept 7 bases outside the gene matches. The CDR3 DNA reads as TGTGCCAGCAGCTCGAGACAACTAGCGGGAGAAGAGACCCAGTACTTC. It is translated as CASSSRQLAGEETQYF.

The gene calls are TRBV5-1 and TRBJ2-4; 9 bases match TRBD1. From germline, CDR1 is SGHRS and CDR2 YFSETQ. The CDR3 totals 15 residues. Germline trimming cut 4 bases from V and 7 bases from J; bases unmatched to any gene: 9. As DNA, the CDR3 is TGCGCCAGCAGCGGAACCGGGACAGGGCTGAACATTCAGTACTTC. Amino acid sequence: CASSGTGTGLNIQYF.